A single T cell receptor beta chain is shown here with its context. The antigen remains undetermined. CDR1 is DFQATT, CDR2 SNEGSKA, per germline (reference sequence). The CDR3 totals 11 residues. The V gene lost 3 bases and the J gene lost 7 bases, with 9 bases spanning the gap. This record comes from a study of shared clonotypes between healthy human individuals. Study summary: With ages of 18 to 49, the donors were a couple of women and three men.

An approximately 200 ng quantity of DNA, some 30,000 T cell genomes, went into the sorted-subset replicate PCRs. Method: immunoSEQ multiplex PCR; TCRdb's copy keeps in-frame clones and lacks some. The table includes millions of clones, over 85% detected once. Study-wide findings and caveats: Among non-shared clonotypes, generation probabilities were lower than among those shared by all four donors.

The source is a man younger than 30 in good health. Sequences were obtained from naive CD4+ T cells sorted from blood. Described subset: CD45RA+ positively selected. The rearrangement uses TRBV20-1 and TRBJ1-1; D perhaps matches TRBD1 (6 bases). CDR3 loop: CSARGGLEAFF. CDR3 bases: TGCAGTGCTAGGGGGGGCCTTGAAGCTTTCTTT.